The clone carrying this T cell receptor beta chain occurred a few times. Its cognate antigen is unknown. TCRdb passed the RT-PCR reads through MiXCR, listing each CDR3 protein once. The sample gives approximately 730,000 distinct CDR3 sequences, about 15% of which show up once; roughly 6.4% is in the top ten. This record comes from a study of response to subunit inactivated influenza vaccine. General study results and limits: It was suggested by the authors that few new T cells are recruited by each seasonal influenza vaccination.

Between the trimmed V and J ends, which lost 1 base and 1 base, there was a span of 13 bases. There are 16 residues in the CDR3. CDR1 is MGHRA, CDR2 YSYEKL, per germline. The chain is built from TRBV4-1 and TRBJ1-1; D is uncertain. The sample in question was PBMCs from blood, obtained 14 to 15 days before vaccination. This TCR was recovered from a man in his fifties or sixties who received an inactivated influenza vaccine. CDR3 sequence (DNA): TGCGCCAGCAGCCAAGTGCCATTTGCAGAGAACACTGAAGCTTTCTTT. This translates into CASSQVPFAENTEAFF.